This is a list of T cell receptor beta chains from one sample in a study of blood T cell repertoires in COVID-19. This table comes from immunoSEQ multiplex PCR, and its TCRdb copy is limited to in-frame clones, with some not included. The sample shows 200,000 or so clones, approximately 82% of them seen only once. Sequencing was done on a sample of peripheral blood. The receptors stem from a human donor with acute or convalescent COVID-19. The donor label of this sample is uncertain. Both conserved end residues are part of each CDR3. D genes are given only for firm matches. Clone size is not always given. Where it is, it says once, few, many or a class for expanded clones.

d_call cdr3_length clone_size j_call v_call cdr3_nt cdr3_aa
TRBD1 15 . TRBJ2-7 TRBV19 TGTGCCAGTAGCTCACCGGGACAGCACACTTACGAGCAGTACTTC CASSSPGQHTYEQYF
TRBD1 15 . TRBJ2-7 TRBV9 TGTGCCAGCAGCCCACGGGGACAGGGCAACTACGAGCAGTACTTC CASSPRGQGNYEQYF
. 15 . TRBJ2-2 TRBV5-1 TGCGCCAGCAGCTTGGCCCTATTAAACACCGGGGAGCTGTTTTTT CASSLALLNTGELFF
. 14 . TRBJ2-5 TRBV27 TGTGCCAGCAGTTTCGGGAGTTTAGGGACGACCCAGTACTTC CASSFGSLGTTQYF
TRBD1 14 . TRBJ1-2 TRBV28 TGTGCCAGCAGTTTAACGGGACAGGGGTTTGGCTACACCTTC CASSLTGQGFGYTF
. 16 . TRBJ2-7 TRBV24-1 TGTGCCACCAGTGATTTGCTTGGAGGAGAATCCTACGAGCAGTACTTC CATSDLLGGESYEQYF
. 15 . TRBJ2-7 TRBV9 TGTGCCAGCAGCGTGACTACCGGGCCCTCCTACGAGCAGTACTTC CASSVTTGPSYEQYF
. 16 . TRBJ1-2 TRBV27 TGTGCCAGCAGTTTCCCCGCGGGACGGGGGGAGGTTGGCTACACCTTC CASSFPAGRGEVGYTF
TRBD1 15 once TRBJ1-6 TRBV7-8 TGTGCCAGCAGCTTAGGGGGGGACAGAGGATCACCCCTCCACTTT CASSLGGDRGSPLHF
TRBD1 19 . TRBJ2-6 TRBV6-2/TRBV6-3 TGTGCCAGCAGCCCTCCCCCGGGACAGGGGGCCTCTGGGGCCAACGTCCTGACTTTC CASSPPPGQGASGANVLTF
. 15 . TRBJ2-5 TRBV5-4 TGTGCCAGCAGCTTAAAAATTACCCGCGAGGAGACCCAGTACTTC CASSLKITREETQYF
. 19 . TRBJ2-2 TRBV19 TGTGCCACCCAACGTAGGACAGCTATAACAAACCAGAACACCGGGGAGCTGTTTTTT CATQRRTAITNQNTGELFF
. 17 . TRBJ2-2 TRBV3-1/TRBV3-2 TGTGCCAGCAGCCAAGAACGGACGGGAACGAACACCGGGGAGCTGTTTTTT CASSQERTGTNTGELFF
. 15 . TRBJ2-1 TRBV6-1 TGTGCCAGCAGTGAAACCTCCGCGGGTCGCAATGAGCAGTTCTTC CASSETSAGRNEQFF
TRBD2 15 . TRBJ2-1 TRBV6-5 TGTGCCAGCAGTTACGAGCTAGCGGGAGTGGGTGAGCAGTTCTTC CASSYELAGVGEQFF
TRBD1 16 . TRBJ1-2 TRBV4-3 TGCGCCAGCAGACACAATTCCGGGACAGGGGGTTATGGCTACACCTTC CASRHNSGTGGYGYTF
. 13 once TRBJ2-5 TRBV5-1 TGCGCCAGCAGGAGCGGAACGGGGGAGACCCAGTACTTC CASRSGTGETQYF
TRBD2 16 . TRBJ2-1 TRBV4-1 TGCGCCAGCAGCCAAGACCCTAGCGGGATGGGTAATGAGCAGTTCTTC CASSQDPSGMGNEQFF
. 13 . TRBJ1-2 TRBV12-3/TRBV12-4 TGTGCCAGCAGTTCTGACAGTCCCTATGGCTACACCTTC CASSSDSPYGYTF
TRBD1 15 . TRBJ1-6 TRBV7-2 TGTGCCAGCAGCTTAACGGTCAGGGGGGAATCACCCCTCCACTTT CASSLTVRGESPLHF
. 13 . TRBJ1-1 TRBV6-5 TGTGCCAGCATTGGTTGGGGGCCCACTGAAGCTTTCTTT CASIGWGPTEAFF
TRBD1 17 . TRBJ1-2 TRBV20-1 TGCAGTGCTAGTCCTAACAGGGGGCTTCGGGAAGACTATGGCTACACCTTC CSASPNRGLREDYGYTF
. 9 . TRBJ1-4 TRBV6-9 TGTGCCAGCCGTGAAAAACTGTTTTTT CASREKLFF
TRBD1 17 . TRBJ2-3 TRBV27 TGTGCCAGCCGACAGGGGTTTAGCGGAACTAGCACAGATACGCAGTATTTT CASRQGFSGTSTDTQYF
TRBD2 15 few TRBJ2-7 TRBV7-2 TGTGCCAGCAGCCCCTCAAGGGTAGCGGGAGTCGAGCAGTACTTC CASSPSRVAGVEQYF
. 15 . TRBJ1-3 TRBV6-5 TGTGCCAGCAGTTCCCCGGGGGAGGGAAGAAACACCATATATTTT CASSSPGEGRNTIYF
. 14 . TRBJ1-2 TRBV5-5 TGTGCCAGCAGCTTGTCCGCCACGGTATATGGCTACACCTTC CASSLSATVYGYTF
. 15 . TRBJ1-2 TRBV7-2 TGTGCCAGCAGCTTACGTTCGGGACAAAATTATGGCTACACCTTC CASSLRSGQNYGYTF
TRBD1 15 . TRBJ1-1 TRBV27 TGTGCCAGCAGTTTCCACGGGACAGTGAACACTGAAGCTTTCTTT CASSFHGTVNTEAFF
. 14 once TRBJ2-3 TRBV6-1 TGTGCCAGCAGTGAAGGGGGCAGGCGTGATACGCAGTATTTT CASSEGGRRDTQYF
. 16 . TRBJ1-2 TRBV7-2 TGTGCCAGCACCCAATTCCGGGTCCCCGCTAACTATGGCTACACCTTC CASTQFRVPANYGYTF
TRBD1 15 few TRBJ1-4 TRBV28 TGTGCCAGCAGTTCAGACAGGGTGGTGGGTGAAAAACTGTTTTTT CASSSDRVVGEKLFF
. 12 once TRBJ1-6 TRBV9 TGTGCCAGCAGCGCCGCAGGTTCACCCCTCCACTTT CASSAAGSPLHF
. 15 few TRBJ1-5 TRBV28 TGTGCTCACAGTTCCTCGGACAGATTTAGTCAGCCCCAGCATTTT CAHSSSDRFSQPQHF
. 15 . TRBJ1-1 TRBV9 TGTGCCAGCAGCCCATCGGACAGTCTGAACACTGAAGCTTTCTTT CASSPSDSLNTEAFF
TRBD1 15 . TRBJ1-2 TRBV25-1 TGTGCCAGCAGTGAACTACCCGGACAGGGAGGGGGCTACACCTTC CASSELPGQGGGYTF
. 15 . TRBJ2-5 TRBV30 TGTGCCTGTCGCCGGGCCGGGAGCAGCCAAGAGACCCAGTACTTC CACRRAGSSQETQYF
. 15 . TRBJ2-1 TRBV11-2 TGTGCCAGCAGCTTAGACGGGTTAAGTATGAATGAGCAGTTCTTC CASSLDGLSMNEQFF
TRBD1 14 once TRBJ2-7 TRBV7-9 TGTGCCAGCAGCCCAGGGGGACAGCCTTTAGAGCAGTACTTC CASSPGGQPLEQYF
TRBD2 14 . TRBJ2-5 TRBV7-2 TGTGCCAGCAGCTTAGTTAGCGGGGGGCGGGCCCAGTACTTC CASSLVSGGRAQYF
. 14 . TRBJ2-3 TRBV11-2 TGTGCCAGCAGCTTAGTGGTCGGGGGACATACGCAGTATTTT CASSLVVGGHTQYF
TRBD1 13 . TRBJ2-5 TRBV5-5 TGTGCCAGCAGGCGGACAGGGGAGGAGACCCAGTACTTC CASRRTGEETQYF
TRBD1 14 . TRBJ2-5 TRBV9 TGTGCCAGCAGCGTAGGGGGACAGCAAGAGACCCAGTACTTC CASSVGGQQETQYF
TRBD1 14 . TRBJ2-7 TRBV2 TGTGCCAGCTCCACAGGGGGCTACTCCTACGAGCAGTACTTC CASSTGGYSYEQYF
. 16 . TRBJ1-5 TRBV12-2 TGTGCAAGTCGCTCTAGGCTCCCTCTCCCCAATCAGCCCCAGCATTTT CASRSRLPLPNQPQHF
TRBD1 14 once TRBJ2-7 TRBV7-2 TGTGCCAGCAGCCGGGGACAGGGTCCCTACGAGCAGTACTTC CASSRGQGPYEQYF
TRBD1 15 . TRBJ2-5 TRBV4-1 TGCGCCAGCAGCCCCCGGGACAGGGGGCTGGAGACCCAGTACTTC CASSPRDRGLETQYF
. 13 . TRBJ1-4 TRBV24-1 TGTGCCACCAGTGATTTGCACAGTGAAAAACTGTTTTTT CATSDLHSEKLFF
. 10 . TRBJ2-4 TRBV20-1 TGCAGTGCTAGAGAACTACTTCAGTACTTC CSARELLQYF
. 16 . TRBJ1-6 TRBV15 TGTGCCACCAGCAGAACTAGGGCAGGGGTCAATTCACCCCTCCACTTT CATSRTRAGVNSPLHF
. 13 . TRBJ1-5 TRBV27 TGTGCCAGCAGTTTTAATGGCAATCAGCCCCAGCATTTT CASSFNGNQPQHF
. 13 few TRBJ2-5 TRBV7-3 TGTGCCAGCAGCTTATTGGGGAGCGGGACCCAGTACTTC CASSLLGSGTQYF
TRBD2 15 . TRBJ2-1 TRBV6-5 TGTGCCAGCAGTCCCCGGGACCTAAGCGGGGAAGAGCAGTTCTTC CASSPRDLSGEEQFF